This T cell receptor beta chain stems from a study of cytomegalovirus exposure and HLA in healthy donors (dated by TCRdb to between 2016 and 2019). The study in broad terms: According to a later analysis, the 110 or so validation repertoires were produced on the same platform as the roughly 600 repertoires of the first cohort. The aim of the study was to test whether cataloging public T cell receptors could identify signatures of past pathogen exposure. A separate validation cohort of over 95 different subjects was used in addition to the roughly 700-subject first cohort. To predict cytomegalovirus infection status, the study combined high-throughput TCR immunosequencing, statistical association of individual TCRs with disease status, and machine learning. Results and caveats for the whole study, not just this receptor: The classifier was reported to diagnose cytomegalovirus status with high specificity and sensitivity in both the original cohort and the validation cohort. The study gave a list of 150 to 200 TCR beta chains associated with cytomegalovirus. A later analysis found that TCRs clustered in the first cohort also tended to co-occur in the approximately 120 validation repertoires, with 94% of cluster scores above 0. Most TCR sequences were observed very rarely across donors, whereas some public TCRs were present in many individuals. A later analysis lacked HLA typing for the validation cohort, so it scored co-occurrence in that cohort across all 130 or so repertoires. In vitro tests confirmed that three of the cytomegalovirus-associated TCR beta chains recognize cytomegalovirus antigens. According to the authors, the approach could potentially be generalized to other disease states and immunological phenotypes.

Details on this clone: Its antigen remains undetermined. The sample holds no much larger clone one base away, and base qualities are not on file.

The donors were included in the validation cohort of some 120 subjects, a group kept apart from the roughly 690-subject first cohort. Libraries were prepared through the immunoSEQ multiplex PCR assay. The study's own analysis went as follows. To diagnose cytomegalovirus status from the catalog of TCR beta chain sequences, a statistical classification framework was built. Here the immuneACCESS table is served through TCRdb, limited to in-frame sequences with V and J called. Missing clones are a known gap in these copies; in checked studies unresolved V genes cover under half, and the rest lacks a known reason. That table gives V, J and clone size, and the DNA gave D and trimming. This sample comprises about 150,000 clones, about 89% of them detected only once. Of the sample, roughly 0.7% is held by the ten largest clones. The germline V gene sets CDR1 to SGDLS and CDR2 to YYNGEE. Spanning cysteine to phenylalanine, the CDR3 consists of 15 amino acids. Left in the record is the CDR3 DNA by itself, 45 bases read in frame from the first base. Trimming takes 0 bases from V and 1 base from J, and the germline ends sit 10 bases apart.

The receptor comes from a man aged 18 to 35 in good health and CMV-seronegative. The chain uses TRBV9 and TRBJ1-1, and perhaps TRBD1 as D gene, on 6 matching bases. Sequenced input: PBMCs. The CDR3 sequence is CASSVGGTTNTEAFF. Here is the DNA: TGTGCCAGCAGCGTAGGGGGGACAACGAACACTGAAGCTTTCTTT. The entire variable domain, with the stretches around the CDR3 drawn from the reference TRBV9 and TRBJ1-1 proteins, is DSGVTQTPKHLITATGQRVTLRCSPRSGDLSVYWYQQSLDQGLQFLIQYYNGEERAKGNILERFSAQQFPDLHSELNLSSLELGDSALYFCASSVGGTTNTEAFFGQGTRLTVV.